This note documents a single TCR beta chain sequence. Its antigen is undetermined. This record belongs to a study of siplizumab effects on memory and regulatory T cells. The CDR3 loop spans 17 amino acids. The V gene end was trimmed by 0 bases and the J gene end by 10 bases; junction bases not matched to a gene: 11. From germline, CDR1 is SGHDT and CDR2 YYEEEE. Sequenced by immunoSEQ multiplex PCR; TCRdb stores in-frame clones only, minus some. The sample records 85,000 to 130,000 clones, 93% being singletons. Findings and limits, study-wide: In siplizumab conditions, mappable alloreactive CD4+ clones averaged approximately 70% Treg-derived, against 25% to 30% in controls. In siplizumab cultures, the suppressive function of proliferating Tregs remained unconfirmed.

The rearrangement joins TRBV5-6 to TRBJ2-1, with 12 nucleotides matching TRBD2. Sequencing was performed on Tregs sorted from blood. This sequence originates from a human donor in good health. CDR3: CASSLGPVTSGSGEQFF. CDR3 nucleotides: TGTGCCAGCAGCTTGGGACCGGTGACTAGCGGGAGCGGGGAGCAGTTCTTC.